This TCR beta chain was captured in a study of blood T cell repertoires in COVID-19. Study at large: Samples taken during acute and convalescent COVID-19 were collected in the United States, Italy and Spain.

As originally analysed: Reference gene primer amplification gave nucleated cell count estimates. Profiled with immunoSEQ multiplex PCR; TCRdb holds only in-frame clones, not every one. D and trimming were read from the DNA, whereas the V and J calls and clone size are those reported in that table. The table lists 110,000 to 150,000 clones, 75% to 90% of them singletons. Recruits, aged about 18 to 90 years, lived in 25 or so US areas. Cohort 3 donors were reported recovered after two negative PCRs, clearance, or symptom resolution. Sequencing used PBMCs or T cells enriched from blood (not recorded which). The clonotype was recovered from a man in his fifties or sixties who had recovered from COVID-19.

CDR3: CASALSVQGEAHEQYF. For the CDR3, the DNA is TGTGCCAGCGCCCTTAGTGTACAGGGTGAGGCCCACGAGCAGTACTTC. The chain carries TRBV5-4 and TRBJ2-7, with D possibly being TRBD1 (6 bases). CDR3 length: 16 amino acids. CDR1 is SGHNT and CDR2 is YYREEE in the germline V gene (reference sequence). V was trimmed by 7 bases and J by 5 bases, leaving 25 bases between them.